The clone carrying this T cell receptor (beta chain) was detected a few times. The data derive from a study of early T cells in non-severe SARS-CoV-2 infection. CDR1 is KGHSH and CDR2 is LQKENI in the germline V gene. The CDR3 loop spans 18 amino acids. Trimming shortened V by 3 bases and J by 4 bases, and 19 bases separated the two germline ends. MiXCR, run by TCRdb on the 5' RACE reads, gives a single entry per CDR3 protein. The table lists about 40,000 distinct CDR3 sequences, about 5.2% of them singletons. J is TRBJ1-6 and V is TRBV18; D gene unclear. The sequence came from an adult who was a healthcare worker with PCR-confirmed SARS-CoV-2 infection or an uninfected control (not recorded which). Source: whole blood, taken at baseline. CDR3 nucleotides: TGTGCCAGCTCACCGGTCCAGGATTCAGCGGGGTATAATTCACCCCTCCACTTT. Its protein is CASSPVQDSAGYNSPLHF.